This TCR beta chain was identified in a study of T cell responses to AZD1222 COVID-19 vaccine. This clone was seen once. Its cognate antigen is unknown. The V end was cut by 10 bases, the J end by 4 bases, with 8 bases between. The CDR3 has 11 amino acids. The V gene's germline CDR1 is SNHLY and CDR2 FYNNEI. TCRdb keeps only in-frame clones here, not all; method: immunoSEQ multiplex PCR. This sample yields more than 80,000 clones, of which roughly nine tenths are seen a single time; 2.5% belongs to the top ten. Study-wide results and limits: Within unmutated variant regions lay the reported targets of nearly half of spike-specific TCRs.

The sample was peripheral blood, taken 28 days after the second AZD1222 dose. This receptor was identified in an adult who received the AZD1222 COVID-19 vaccine. The chain recombines TRBV2 with TRBJ1-3; no definite D call. The CDR3 is CAIELGNTIYF. The CDR3 DNA reads TGTGCCATCGAACTCGGAAACACCATATATTTT. The whole variable domain, remainder taken from reference TRBV2 and TRBJ1-3, is EPEVTQTPSHQVTQMGQEVILRCVPISNHLYFYWYRQILGQKVEFLVSFYNNEISEKSEIFDDQFSVERPDGSNFTLKIRSTKLEDSAMYFCAIELGNTIYFGEGSWLTVV.